A selection of T cell receptor beta chains follows, all from one sample in a study of blood T cell repertoires in COVID-19. Clones were sequenced by immunoSEQ multiplex PCR, and TCRdb holds only the in-frame ones, with some missing. The sample yields a few hundred thousand clones, about 90% seen once. The material sequenced was peripheral blood. The origin of the receptors is a woman in her forties or fifties who had recovered from COVID-19. The CDR3 runs from the conserved cysteine through the conserved F or W. D genes are given only for firm matches. Clone size appears in some rows only: once, few, many, or a class for an expanded clone.

V gene	D gene	clone size	J gene	CDR3 length	CDR3 DNA	CDR3 protein
TRBV5-1	-	-	TRBJ2-3	15	TGCGCCAGCAGCTTGTCTTCCAGGGTTGCAGATACGCAGTATTTT	CASSLSSRVADTQYF
TRBV5-1	-	-	TRBJ1-2	14	TGCGCCAGCAGCCCAATGACAGTAGACTATGGCTACACCTTC	CASSPMTVDYGYTF
TRBV7-9	-	-	TRBJ2-4	15	TGTGCCAGCAGCCCAAAACCTGGTAGTGGTAACATTCAGTACTTC	CASSPKPGSGNIQYF
TRBV5-1	-	-	TRBJ2-5	16	TGCGCCAGCAGTACCATGACGCGGACCCAGGGGGAGACCCAGTACTTC	CASSTMTRTQGETQYF
TRBV7-2	-	-	TRBJ1-5	14	TGTGCCAGCAGCTTAGTGGGAGGGGGGCAGCCCCAGCATTTT	CASSLVGGGQPQHF
TRBV3-1/TRBV3-2	-	-	TRBJ1-3	15	TGTGCCAGCAGCCCCTTAACAGCTAAATTGGACACCATATATTTT	CASSPLTAKLDTIYF
TRBV6-6	TRBD1	-	TRBJ1-5	15	TGTGCCAGCAGGAACAGACAGGGGGTGGGTCAGCCCCAGCATTTT	CASRNRQGVGQPQHF
TRBV29-1	TRBD2	-	TRBJ2-7	13	TGCAGCGCCCTCGGGACTAGCGGGTATCGCCAGTACTTC	CSALGTSGYRQYF
TRBV11-2	-	once	TRBJ2-7	13	TGTGCCAGCAGCTCATGGGGCAGCTACGAGCAGTACTTC	CASSSWGSYEQYF
TRBV14	TRBD1	-	TRBJ1-5	18	TGTGCCAGCAGCCAAAGTCCCGGGACAGGGTTGAGCAATCAGCCCCAGCATTTT	CASSQSPGTGLSNQPQHF
TRBV5-1	-	-	TRBJ1-1	13	TGCGCCAGCAGCTCACCTGGGGCCTCTGAAGCTTTCTTT	CASSSPGASEAFF
TRBV20-1	-	-	TRBJ1-1	11	TGCAGTCCGGGACAGAACACTGAAGCTTTCTTT	CSPGQNTEAFF
TRBV3-1/TRBV3-2	TRBD1	few	TRBJ1-2	14	TGTGCCAGCAGCCGGACAGGGGAGACCTATGGCTACACCTTC	CASSRTGETYGYTF
TRBV11-3	TRBD1	-	TRBJ2-1	14	TGTGCCAGCAGCTCTCCGGGACAGGGTCATGAGCAGTTCTTC	CASSSPGQGHEQFF
TRBV24-1	-	once	TRBJ2-2	15	TGTGCCACCAGTGATGATCCTAGAAACACCGGGGAGCTGTTTTTT	CATSDDPRNTGELFF
TRBV28	TRBD1	-	TRBJ1-2	13	TGTGCCGTTCGTCGGGGGACAGGCTATGGCTACACCTTC	CAVRRGTGYGYTF
TRBV28	-	-	TRBJ1-2	12	TGTGCCAGCAGTTTATCGGGTGGTGGCTACACCTTC	CASSLSGGGYTF
TRBV5-1	-	-	TRBJ2-5	13	TGCGCCACCCGACTAGTGTCCCAAGAGACCCAGTACTTC	CATRLVSQETQYF
TRBV6-2/TRBV6-3	TRBD2	-	TRBJ2-3	18	TGTGCCAGCAGTTACCCCCGGGGACTAGCGGGGGAGGAAGATACGCAGTATTTT	CASSYPRGLAGEEDTQYF
TRBV4-2	-	-	TRBJ1-1	15	TGTGCCAGCAGCCAAGACCCTGAAGCGGAGACTGAAGCTTTCTTT	CASSQDPEAETEAFF
TRBV5-4	TRBD1	-	TRBJ1-1	15	TGTGCCAGCAGGATTGACAGGGATGCGAACACTGAAGCTTTCTTT	CASRIDRDANTEAFF
TRBV10-3	TRBD1	-	TRBJ1-1	14	TGTGCCATCAGTGAGTTGGGACAGGGGACTGAAGCTTTCTTT	CAISELGQGTEAFF
TRBV27	-	-	TRBJ1-1	14	TGTGCCAGCGGAATTACAGGGATGAACACTGAAGCTTTCTTT	CASGITGMNTEAFF
TRBV12-3/TRBV12-4	-	-	TRBJ2-5	12	TGTGCCAGCGGACCATTAGCGGAGACCCAGTACTTC	CASGPLAETQYF
TRBV10-2	-	-	TRBJ1-2	13	TGCGCCAGCAGTGACGCAGATCGCTATGGCTACACCTTC	CASSDADRYGYTF
TRBV19	-	-	TRBJ1-5	12	TGTGCCAGTAGTATAGGCCCGGTGCCCCAGCATTTT	CASSIGPVPQHF
TRBV21-1	-	few	TRBJ2-1	16	TGTGCCAGCAGCAACCCGGGACTAGAAAGTGGAAATGAGCAGTTCTTC	CASSNPGLESGNEQFF
TRBV7-9	-	once	TRBJ2-1	12	TGTGCCAGCAGCTTAGGCCAGAATGAGCAGTTCTTC	CASSLGQNEQFF
TRBV10-2	TRBD2	many	TRBJ2-3	14	TGCGCCGCAATGACTAGCGGGGGGTCAGATACGCAGTATTTT	CAAMTSGGSDTQYF
TRBV19	-	-	TRBJ2-1	13	TGTGCCAGTAGTTCCAGACAGTACAATGAGCAGTTCTTC	CASSSRQYNEQFF
TRBV6-5	TRBD1	-	TRBJ2-7	13	TGTGCCAGCAGCCGGGACAGGGGGTACGAGCAGTACTTC	CASSRDRGYEQYF
TRBV9	TRBD1	-	TRBJ1-6	15	TGTGCCAGCAGCGTAGATGGGACAGGGAATTCACCCCTCCACTTT	CASSVDGTGNSPLHF
TRBV7-3	TRBD1	once	TRBJ2-7	14	TGTGCCAGCAGCTTACGCGACAGGGGGGAAGAGCAGTACTTC	CASSLRDRGEEQYF
TRBV6-5	-	-	TRBJ2-1	16	TGTGCCAGCAGTTACGACGGGGAGAGAACCTACAATGAGCAGTTCTTC	CASSYDGERTYNEQFF
TRBV11-2	TRBD1	-	TRBJ1-1	15	TGTGCCAGCAGCTTAATGCAGACAGGGGCAAGTGAAGCTTTCTTT	CASSLMQTGASEAFF
TRBV7-8	TRBD2	-	TRBJ2-1	13	TGTGCCAGCAGCTTAGCTAGCGGGACTGAGCAGTTCTTC	CASSLASGTEQFF
TRBV28	-	-	TRBJ1-2	13	TGTGCCAGCCGGGTCTCTACTAACTATGGCTACACCTTC	CASRVSTNYGYTF
TRBV10-3	-	-	TRBJ2-2	15	TGTGCCATCACCTCCGGGACACCGAACACCGGGGAGCTGTTTTTT	CAITSGTPNTGELFF
TRBV7-9	TRBD1	-	TRBJ1-1	16	TGTGCCAGCAGCCGGGACAGGGAGGGGATGAACACTGAAGCTTTCTTT	CASSRDREGMNTEAFF
TRBV27	-	-	TRBJ1-2	13	TGTGCCAGCAGTGCGGGACGCTTCTATGGCTACACCTTC	CASSAGRFYGYTF
TRBV10-3	-	-	TRBJ2-2	15	TGTGCCATCAGCAAGGGGCGGGAAACGGACGGGGAGCTGTTTTTT	CAISKGRETDGELFF
TRBV7-2	-	-	TRBJ2-7	14	TGTGCCAGCACCTTGACATTGAGCTCCTACGAGCAGTACTTC	CASTLTLSSYEQYF
TRBV27	-	-	TRBJ2-3	11	TGTGCCAGCAGTTTAGCGGATACGCAGTATTTT	CASSLADTQYF
TRBV28	-	-	TRBJ2-3	14	TGTGCCAGCAGTTGGGCGGGAAGCACAGATACGCAGTATTTT	CASSWAGSTDTQYF
TRBV11-2	-	-	TRBJ2-7	14	TGTGCCAGCAGCCCCCAGGGATCAACCTACGAGCAGTACTTC	CASSPQGSTYEQYF
TRBV9	TRBD2	-	TRBJ2-3	16	TGTGCCAGCAGCCCGAGACTAGCCTCGGGCCCAGATACGCAGTATTTT	CASSPRLASGPDTQYF
TRBV6-2/TRBV6-3	-	-	TRBJ2-5	14	TGTGCCAGCAGCTTACCTACGATAGAAGAGACCCAGTACTTC	CASSLPTIEETQYF
TRBV6-5	-	-	TRBJ2-6	12	TGTGCCAGCAGGACGACAGCCCAAGTCCTGACTTTC	CASRTTAQVLTF
TRBV27	TRBD2	-	TRBJ2-5	19	TGTGCCAGCAGTTTATGGGGGGCAGGCGGGAGGTCTCGTCCAGAGACCCAGTACTTC	CASSLWGAGGRSRPETQYF